These 21 T cell receptor beta chains came from one sample sequenced in a study of blood T cell repertoires in COVID-19. Some clones are missing from TCRdb's copy, which holds only in-frame ones; the method was immunoSEQ multiplex PCR. The data show around 300,000 clones, with about 83% seen just once and under 7% held by the top ten. Material for sequencing was PBMCs or T cells enriched from blood (not recorded which). Receptor source: a woman in her thirties or forties who had recovered from COVID-19.

The V call is TRBV6-5, the J call TRBJ2-7; 8 positions agree with TRBD2. In germline, CDR1 is MNHEY, CDR2 SVGAGI. The CDR3 has 15 amino acids. With V trimmed by 6 bases and J by 3 bases, 10 bases remained unmatched. The CDR3 protein is CASSTTSGGIYEQYF. The CDR3 bases are TGTGCCAGCAGCACCACTAGCGGCGGTATCTACGAGCAGTACTTC.

V usage is TRBV7-8 and J usage is TRBJ1-5; D not certain. V gave up 0 bases and J gave up 2 bases, with 5 bases separating them. CDR3 size: 14 residues. Germline assignment: CDR1 SGHVS and CDR2 FQNEAQ. CDR3 protein: CASSLASGNQPQHF. In DNA form, the CDR3 reads TGTGCCAGCAGCTTAGCGTCGGGCAATCAGCCCCAGCATTTT.

The chain combines TRBV5-1 with TRBJ2-1; D is uncertain. Trimming left V 2 bases short and J 0 bases short, with 12 bases between. The CDR3 is 16 residues long. CDR1 and CDR2 from the germline V gene are SGHRS and YFSETQ. As DNA, the CDR3 is TGCGCCAGCAGCTTCGCCGTCGCTAGCTCCTACAATGAGCAGTTCTTC. The encoded protein is CASSFAVASSYNEQFF.

CDR3 sequence (DNA): TGTGCCAGCAGTTTTGGGAAGCGGGGGTCCGAGCAGTACTTC. As protein: CASSFGKRGSEQYF. V and J are TRBV28 and TRBJ2-7, with 8 bases identical to TRBD2. The CDR3 covers 14 residues. CDR1 and CDR2 (germline): MDHEN, SYDVKM. V dropped 3 bases and J dropped 6; count of bases not matched to a gene: 7.

The chain carries TRBV7-9 and TRBJ1-3, with 7 positions matching TRBD1. CDR1 SEHNR and CDR2 FQNEAQ come from the germline V gene (reference sequence). The CDR3 consists of 15 residues. V shed 6 bases and J 2 bases; nucleotides not matched to a gene: 7. The CDR3 protein is CASRQSGTAGNTIYF. Written as DNA, the CDR3 is TGTGCCAGCAGGCAATCAGGGACAGCTGGAAACACCATATATTTT.

J is TRBJ2-5 and V is TRBV7-2; 7 bases are a match to TRBD2. This CDR3 is built from 14 residues. After removal of 5 bases from V and 5 bases from J, the junction contained 8 bases not matched to a gene. The germline V gene has CDR1 SGHTA and CDR2 FQGNSA. CDR3 DNA sequence: TGTGCCAGCAGCCCGAGAACTAGCGTGGAGACCCAGTACTTC. Encoded protein: CASSPRTSVETQYF.

The chain recombines TRBV7-2 with TRBJ1-3; the D gene is possibly TRBD1 (5 bases). Germline V lookup: CDR1 SGHTA, CDR2 FQGNSA. CDR3 size: 19 residues. The germline V and J ends were trimmed by 2 bases and 7 bases, with 27 bases remaining between them. The CDR3 sequence is CASSLFPPQDNLEGNTIYF. The CDR3 region has the DNA TGTGCCAGCAGCTTATTCCCACCGCAGGACAACCTCGAAGGGAACACCATATATTTT.

The genes are TRBV5-1 and TRBJ2-5; 7 nucleotides align to TRBD2. The CDR3 length is 15 residues. CDR1 is SGHRS, CDR2 YFSETQ, per germline. V lost 3 bases, J lost 4 bases, and 9 bases stayed unmatched. The CDR3 nucleotides read TGCGCCAGCAGCTCGCCCGGCGGCGGGGGAGAGACCCAGTACTTC. Translated, it gives CASSSPGGGGETQYF.

CDR3 in amino acids: CASSIGGQGLYEQYF. CDR3 sequence (DNA): TGTGCCAGTAGTATAGGTGGTCAGGGCCTATACGAGCAGTACTTC. The chain employs TRBV19 and TRBJ2-7; maybe TRBD1 (5 bases). Germline loops: CDR1 LNHDA, CDR2 SQIVND (reference sequence). The ends were cut back, 1 base at V and 4 bases at J, with 14 bases in the middle. The CDR3 length is 15 residues.

The chain links TRBV4-3 to TRBJ2-3, with D possibly TRBD1 on 5 matching bases. From germline, CDR1 is LGHNA and CDR2 YSLEER. This CDR3 comprises 18 residues. The V and J ends lost 1 base and 7 bases respectively, with 24 bases between them. CDR3 coding DNA: TGCGCCAGCAGCCAAGGCAAGTCCACCAGGACACCGTGGAATACGCAGTATTTT. This codes for CASSQGKSTRTPWNTQYF.

This clone was observed a single time. This chain uses TRBV4-1 with TRBJ2-1, with D maybe TRBD1 (5 bases). From germline, CDR1 is MGHRA and CDR2 YSYEKL. The CDR3 runs 17 residues. Trimming took 0 bases from V and 1 from J, leaving 13 bases between them. The CDR3 loop is CASSQEMGPRSYNEQFF. CDR3 sequence (DNA): TGCGCCAGCAGCCAAGAGATGGGGCCTAGGTCCTACAATGAGCAGTTCTTC.

The chain is built from TRBV7-2 and TRBJ2-1, with 9 bases aligning to TRBD2. The V gene's germline CDR1 is SGHTA and CDR2 FQGNSA. The V segment lost 1 base and the J segment 8 bases; nucleotides outside the gene matches: 9. CDR3 length equals 16 residues. In DNA, the CDR3 is TGTGCCAGCAGCTTAGGGCCAGCGGGAGGAGAAGATGAGCAGTTCTTC. Its translation is CASSLGPAGGEDEQFF.

The chain couples TRBV7-2 to TRBJ2-2; 8 nucleotides match TRBD2. V lost 8 bases to trimming and J lost 2 bases; unmatched junction nucleotides: 4. The CDR3 totals 14 residues. Germline V CDR1 and CDR2: SGHTA, FQGNSA. The CDR3 loop is CASPGGANTGELFF. The CDR3 bases are TGTGCCAGCCCGGGGGGGGCCAACACCGGGGAGCTGTTTTTT. Variable domain in full (rest from reference TRBV7-2 and TRBJ2-2): GAGVSQSPSNKVTEKGKDVELRCDPISGHTALYWYRQSLGQGLEFLIYFQGNSAPDKSGLPSDRFSAERTGGSVSTLTIQRTQQEDSAVYLCASPGGANTGELFFGEGSRLTVL.

The rearrangement uses TRBV21-1 and TRBJ2-1; the table names TRBD2, a call not compared with the DNA. TRBV21-1 constitutes a pseudogene. The CDR3 is 13 amino acids. This chain's CDR3 is CASSKAGGNEQFF. CDR3 coding DNA: TGTGCCAGCAGCAAAGCGGGGGGGAATGAGCAGTTCTTC.

This clone was detected only once. The CDR3 DNA reads as TGTGCCAGTAGTATAGGCTTGGGACAGGGTCTTCAAGAGACCCAGTACTTC. Its translation is CASSIGLGQGLQETQYF. V usage is TRBV19 and J usage is TRBJ2-5; 9 bases are a match to TRBD1. The CDR3 has 17 amino acids. Germline trimming cut 1 base from V and 2 bases from J; bases unmatched to any gene: 8. Germline V CDR1 and CDR2: LNHDA, SQIVND (reference sequence).

DNA for the CDR3: TGTGCCAGCAGGGGGGGGGAGATAAATTCACCCCTCCACTTT. This translates into CASRGGEINSPLHF. The gene calls are TRBV27 and TRBJ1-6; D possibly corresponds to TRBD1 (5 bases). The CDR3 runs to 14 residues. Germline assignment: CDR1 MNHEY and CDR2 SMNVEV (reference sequence). Trimming removed 6 bases at V and 7 bases at J, with 13 bases between.

The chain uses TRBV9 and TRBJ2-7; TRBD2 agrees at 7 bases. This CDR3 comprises 15 residues. Trimming cost V 3 bases and J 0 bases; bases outside gene matches: 6. Germline loops: CDR1 SGDLS, CDR2 YYNGEE. The CDR3 is CASSAAVAGSYEQYF. In DNA form, the CDR3 reads TGTGCCAGCAGCGCGGCGGTAGCGGGCTCCTACGAGCAGTACTTC.

The chain is built from TRBV20-1 and TRBJ1-2, with 7 bases matching TRBD1. Per the germline V gene, CDR1 is DFQATT and CDR2 is SNEGSKA (reference sequence). With V trimmed by 7 bases and J by 9 bases, 8 bases remained unmatched. The length of the CDR3 is 11 residues. CDR3 residues: CSVGGKWRYTF. DNA for the CDR3: TGCAGTGTAGGGGGCAAGTGGCGCTACACCTTC.

This chain uses TRBV19 with TRBJ2-3; D gene unclear. V shed 3 bases and J shed 1 base, with 14 bases lying between them. This CDR3 region has 16 residues. Per the germline V gene, CDR1 is LNHDA and CDR2 is SQIVND (reference sequence). The CDR3, as DNA: TGTGCCAGTAGTATTGGGCGCCACCGTGGCACAGATACGCAGTATTTT. It encodes CASSIGRHRGTDTQYF.

V and J are TRBV12-3 or TRBV12-4 and TRBJ2-5; no reliable D call. The ends were cut back, 0 bases at V and 4 bases at J, with 6 bases in the middle. The CDR3 length is 13 residues. CDR3 protein: CASSLASGETQYF. For the CDR3, the DNA is TGTGCCAGCAGTTTAGCCTCCGGAGAGACCCAGTACTTC.

The chain employs TRBV7-2 and TRBJ2-1; 7 bases match TRBD2. Germline CDR1 and CDR2: SGHTA and FQGNSA. The V gene end was trimmed by 3 bases and the J gene end by 5 bases; junction bases not matched to a gene: 10. This CDR3 comprises 16 residues. The CDR3 is CASSFQGSGINNEQFF. The CDR3 nucleotides are TGTGCCAGCAGCTTCCAAGGGAGCGGGATAAACAATGAGCAGTTCTTC.